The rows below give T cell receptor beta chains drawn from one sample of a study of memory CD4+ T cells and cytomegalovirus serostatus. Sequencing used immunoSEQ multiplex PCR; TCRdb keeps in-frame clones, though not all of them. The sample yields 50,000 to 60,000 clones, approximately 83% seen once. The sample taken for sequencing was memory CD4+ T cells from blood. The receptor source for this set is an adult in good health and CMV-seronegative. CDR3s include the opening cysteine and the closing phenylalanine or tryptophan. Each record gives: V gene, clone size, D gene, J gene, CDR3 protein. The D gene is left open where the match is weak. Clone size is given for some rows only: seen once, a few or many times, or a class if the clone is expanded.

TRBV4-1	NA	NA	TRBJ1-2	CASSQDTTMGYTF
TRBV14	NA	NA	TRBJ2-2	CASSQTQRDPTQNTGELFF
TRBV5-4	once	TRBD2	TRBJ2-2	CASSLAGAFRTGELFF
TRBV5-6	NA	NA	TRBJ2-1	CASSLLGPRNEQFF
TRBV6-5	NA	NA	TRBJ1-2	CASSMTLNYGYTF
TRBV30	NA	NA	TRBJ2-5	CAWSVGTTGAQYF
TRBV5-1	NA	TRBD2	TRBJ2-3	CASSYGLAGGPLSDTQYF
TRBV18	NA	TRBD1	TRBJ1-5	CASSPQRTGGDQPQHF
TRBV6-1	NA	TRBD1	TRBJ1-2	CASSEGGTGGFYGYTF
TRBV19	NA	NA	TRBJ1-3	CASSIDPRGSSGNTIYF
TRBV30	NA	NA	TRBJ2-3	CAWSRTVSWGTDTQYF
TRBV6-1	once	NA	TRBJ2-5	CASSDTAVLKETQYF
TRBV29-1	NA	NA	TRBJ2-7	CSVGARGSGYEQYF
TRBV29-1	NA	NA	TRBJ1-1	CSVSMQGMGKAFF
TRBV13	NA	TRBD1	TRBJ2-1	CASSLVGQVHNEQFF
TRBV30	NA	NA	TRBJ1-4	CAWMGQINEKLFF
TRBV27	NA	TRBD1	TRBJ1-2	CASSPLGQASLGYTF
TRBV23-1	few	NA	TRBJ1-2	CAPCQRNYGYTF
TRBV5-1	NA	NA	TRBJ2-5	CASSWESRQETQYF
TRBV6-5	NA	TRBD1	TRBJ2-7	CATGLGQGPYEQYF